This T cell receptor (beta chain) was captured in a study of blood T cell repertoires in COVID-19. Study as a whole: Sites across the United States, Italy and Spain contributed samples from acute and convalescent COVID-19. The analysed material was cDNA or gDNA that came from T cells, B-cell-depleted T cells, or PBMCs.

CDR3 size: 14 residues. CDR1 is SGHKS, CDR2 YYEKEE, per germline (reference sequence). V shed 4 bases, J shed 5 bases, and the junction held 7 bases outside the gene matches. In the original analysis: Estimation of nucleated cell counts relied on the amplification of reference gene primers. Clones were read by immunoSEQ multiplex PCR, and TCRdb kept only the in-frame ones, dropping some. V, J and clone size were drawn from that table, and D and trimming were deduced from the DNA. The sample shows 270,000 or so clones, about nine tenths of them seen only once. The receptor was derived from a middle-aged woman who had recovered from COVID-19. Sequencing used peripheral blood. This rearrangement joins TRBV5-5 to TRBJ1-1, with 8 bases fitting TRBD1. The CDR3 is CASSQGQGGTEAFF. The CDR3 DNA follows: TGTGCCAGCAGCCAAGGACAGGGAGGAACTGAAGCTTTCTTT. Complete variable domain (other parts from reference TRBV5-5 and TRBJ1-1): DAGVTQSPTHLIKTRGQQVTLRCSPISGHKSVSWYQQVLGQGPQFIFQYYEKEERGRGNFPDRFSARQFPNYSSELNVNALLLGDSALYLCASSQGQGGTEAFFGQGTRLTVV.